This TCR beta chain was identified in a study of blood T cell repertoires in COVID-19. Study-level information: Collection of acute and convalescent COVID-19 samples took place in the United States, Italy and Spain. PBMCs, B-cell-depleted T cells, or T cells were the source of the cDNA or gDNA that made up the material.

In the source study's methods: Using reference gene primer amplification, nucleated cell counts were estimated. Assay used: immunoSEQ multiplex PCR; TCRdb lists only in-frame clones, some missing. D and trimming were read from the DNA, whereas the V and J calls and clone size are those reported in that table. This sample yields tens of thousands of clones, of which approximately 86% are seen a single time; 25% to 35% belongs to the top ten. The germline V gene has CDR1 KGHSH and CDR2 LQKENI. There are 13 residues in the CDR3. With V trimmed by 3 bases and J by 6 bases, 3 bases remained unmatched. This clone was observed a handful of times. Within the sample, other DNA sequences also encode this same CDR3.

The sequence came from a woman at least 80 years old with acute or convalescent COVID-19. The chain recombines TRBV18 with TRBJ1-2, with 8 bases identical to TRBD1. The sample was peripheral blood. CDR3 region: CASSPGQGDGYTF. The CDR3 DNA follows: TGTGCCAGCTCACCCGGACAGGGAGATGGCTACACCTTC.